This T cell receptor (beta chain) was retrieved from a study of T cells of healthy individuals. TCRdb re-called the 5' RACE reads with MiXCR, one entry per CDR3 protein. The table has about 82,000 distinct CDR3 sequences, about 4.8% seen once. There are many counts of this clonotype. V lost 6 bases and J lost 6, with 11 bases in between. CDR1 and CDR2 (germline): MDHEN, SYDVKM. This CDR3 spans 12 amino acids. This sequence joins TRBV28 and TRBJ1-1; D is undetermined. The TCR sequence derives from a female donor in good health. CDR3 nucleotides: TGTGCCAGCAGGTTAGGGAAGGCTGAAGCTTTCTTT. Amino acids: CASRLGKAEAFF.